The entry that follows covers one T cell receptor (beta chain) sequence. This sample is part of a study of blood T cell repertoires in COVID-19. Assay used: immunoSEQ multiplex PCR; TCRdb lists only in-frame clones, some missing. Among under 150,000 clones listed, roughly 76% were seen once. CDR3 length: 16 residues. CDR1 is SGDLS and CDR2 is YYNGEE in the germline V gene. V lost 3 bases and J lost 4; bases outside the gene matches: 7. Sequencing was performed on peripheral blood. The clonotype was recovered from a man at least 80 years old with acute or convalescent COVID-19. The rearrangement uses TRBV9 and TRBJ2-2; 9 nucleotides line up with TRBD1. CDR3 amino acids: CASSGQDRGFTGELFF. The CDR3 nucleotides read TGTGCCAGCAGCGGCCAGGACAGGGGTTTCACCGGGGAGCTGTTTTTT.